The clone carrying this TCR beta chain was seen at least ten times. The antigen remains undetermined. The data were obtained in a study of read filtering for tumor transcriptome and immune sequencing. As for the study in general: Among patients, approximately 17 were male and some 15 female, aged about 47 to 80 (mean about 71). Whole-transcriptome libraries were prepared after DNase treatment. Per sample, TCR-region reads ranged about 4 to 11 million by IR-seq, roughly 75 to 1273 by RNA-seq. Study-wide findings and caveats: In IR-seq, single-read clonotypes were about 81.9% of clonotypes but roughly 3.5% of reads.

Molecular barcoded adaptors covering alpha/delta and beta/gamma chains were used on approximately 400 ng RNA. TCRdb recomputed calls from the reads with MiXCR, one row per CDR3 protein. The repertoire holds over 35,000 distinct CDR3 sequences, with about an eighth as singletons. Trimming cost V 9 bases and J 7 bases; bases outside gene matches: 13. CDR3 length: 15 residues. CDR1 MNHEY and CDR2 SVGAGI come from the germline V gene. What was sequenced was a population of CD138-negative cells sorted from bone marrow. The chain has TRBV6-5 and TRBJ2-1; 9 nucleotides line up with TRBD1. The sequence derives from a donor over 35 with multiple myeloma. For the CDR3, the DNA is TGTGCCAGTCGGCCGGGACAGGGTAGTTTAAATGAGCAGTTCTTC. Translating it yields CASRPGQGSLNEQFF.